The T cell receptor beta chain described here comes from a study of Graves' ophthalmopathy and Graves' hyperthyroidism. Study context: Hyperthyroidism showing no ophthalmopathy within 18 months of follow-up was stable. Study findings and constraints: The model achieved 70.59% sensitivity and roughly 72% specificity for ophthalmopathy progression. In blood, most expanded thyroid clonotypes above 0.001 frequency were also detected.

Patients with other autoimmune diseases, uncontrolled infections, pregnancy or lactation were excluded. Trimming removed 3 bases from V and 1 base from J, with 6 bases in between. This CDR3 has 13 amino acids. Germline lookup yields CDR1 LNHDA and CDR2 SQIVND (reference sequence). There are a few counts of this clonotype. Its antigen is currently unknown. CDR3 regions of TCR beta were amplified from RNA transcripts. The first round was an RT-PCR with HTBI primers, and the second round was a multiplex PCR. In TCRdb, the multiplex PCR reads were re-called with MiXCR into one record per CDR3 protein. The sample includes 500,000 to 600,000 distinct CDR3 sequences, 39% seen only once; the top ten take 4% to 5%.

The chain carries TRBV19 and TRBJ1-1; D uncertain. Sequencing was carried out using peripheral blood or thyroid tissue (not recorded which). The sequence was obtained from an adult man with Graves' hyperthyroidism. The CDR3 region is CASSIWGNTEAFF. The CDR3 DNA is TGTGCCAGTAGTATCTGGGGGAACACTGAAGCTTTCTTT.